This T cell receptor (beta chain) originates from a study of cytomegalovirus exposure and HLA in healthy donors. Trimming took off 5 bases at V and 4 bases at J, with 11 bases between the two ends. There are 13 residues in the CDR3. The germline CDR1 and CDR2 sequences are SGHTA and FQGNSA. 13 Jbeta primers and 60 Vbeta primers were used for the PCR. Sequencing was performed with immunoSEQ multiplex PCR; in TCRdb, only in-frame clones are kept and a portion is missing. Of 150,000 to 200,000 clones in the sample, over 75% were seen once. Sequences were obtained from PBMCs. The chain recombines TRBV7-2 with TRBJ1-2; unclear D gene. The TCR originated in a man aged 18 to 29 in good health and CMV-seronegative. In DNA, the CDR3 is TGTGCCAGCAGCCCCGGGGTTCGCTATGGCTACACCTTC. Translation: CASSPGVRYGYTF. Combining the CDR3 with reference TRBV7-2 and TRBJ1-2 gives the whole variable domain GAGVSQSPSNKVTEKGKDVELRCDPISGHTALYWYRQSLGQGLEFLIYFQGNSAPDKSGLPSDRFSAERTGGSVSTLTIQRTQQEDSAVYLCASSPGVRYGYTFGSGTRLTVV.